This is a list of T cell receptor beta chains from one sample in a study of T-cell reconstitution after alpha-beta-depleted transplantation in children. MiXCR, applied by TCRdb to the PCR reads, yields one record per CDR3 protein. The table lists approximately 800,000 distinct CDR3 sequences, less than 20% of them singletons. Sequenced material: PBMCs, mostly from graft donor cells, taken 360 days after TCRalphabeta/CD19-depleted stem cell transplant. The origin of the receptors is a male patient between 5 and 17 years old who had a stem cell transplant for acute lymphoblastic leukemia, so the T cells may come from the graft donor. Each CDR3 is given with its conserved first and last residue. Fields, in order: J gene, D gene, V gene, clone size, CDR3 protein, CDR3 DNA. D genes are given only for firm matches. Clone size is not always given. Where it is, it says once, few, many or a class for expanded clones.

J gene: TRBJ1-2; D gene: TRBD1; V gene: TRBV29-1; clone size: .; CDR3 protein: CSYGTGTGGYGYTF; CDR3 DNA: TGCAGTTATGGCACCGGGACAGGGGGTTATGGCTACACCTTC
J gene: TRBJ2-3; D gene: TRBD1; V gene: TRBV6-1; clone size: .; CDR3 protein: CASRQGANSDTQYF; CDR3 DNA: TGTGCCAGCAGGCAGGGGGCGAATTCAGATACGCAGTATTTT
J gene: TRBJ1-2; D gene: TRBD1; V gene: TRBV7-8; clone size: .; CDR3 protein: CASSSGTGVNYGYTF; CDR3 DNA: TGTGCCAGCAGCTCGGGGACAGGGGTGAACTATGGCTACACCTTC
J gene: TRBJ2-7; D gene: .; V gene: TRBV12-3/TRBV12-4; clone size: .; CDR3 protein: CASSLGVGEVYF; CDR3 DNA: TGTGCCAGCAGTTTAGGGGTCGGTGAGGTGTACTTC
J gene: TRBJ2-7; D gene: .; V gene: TRBV20-1; clone size: few; CDR3 protein: CSATAQKYEQYF; CDR3 DNA: TGCAGTGCTACCGCCCAAAAGTACGAGCAGTACTTC
J gene: TRBJ2-2; D gene: TRBD2; V gene: TRBV5-5; clone size: few; CDR3 protein: CASKVAGLNTGELFF; CDR3 DNA: TGTGCCAGCAAAGTAGCGGGATTAAACACCGGGGAGCTGTTTTTT
J gene: TRBJ2-7; D gene: TRBD2; V gene: TRBV20-1; clone size: few; CDR3 protein: CSARPGLAGAWEYEQYF; CDR3 DNA: TGCAGTGCTAGACCAGGACTAGCGGGTGCGTGGGAATACGAGCAGTACTTC
J gene: TRBJ2-3; D gene: .; V gene: TRBV21-1; clone size: many; CDR3 protein: CASSGSGGKISDTQYF; CDR3 DNA: TGTGCCAGCAGCGGTAGTGGGGGAAAAATATCAGATACGCAGTATTTT
J gene: TRBJ2-5; D gene: .; V gene: TRBV10-3; clone size: many; CDR3 protein: CAISDRGAEETQYF; CDR3 DNA: TGTGCCATCAGTGACCGCGGGGCGGAAGAGACCCAGTACTTC
J gene: TRBJ2-7; D gene: .; V gene: TRBV4-1; clone size: many; CDR3 protein: CASSQVHRAYEQYF; CDR3 DNA: TGCGCCAGCAGCCAAGTCCACAGAGCCTACGAGCAGTACTTC
J gene: TRBJ1-1; D gene: .; V gene: TRBV5-7; clone size: .; CDR3 protein: CASSFPMGNTEAFF; CDR3 DNA: TGTGCCAGCAGCTTTCCCATGGGGAACACTGAAGCTTTCTTT
J gene: TRBJ2-2; D gene: .; V gene: TRBV7-2; clone size: .; CDR3 protein: CASSLRSGSNTGELFF; CDR3 DNA: TGTGCCAGCAGCTTACGCAGCGGTTCGAACACCGGGGAGCTGTTTTTT
J gene: TRBJ1-5; D gene: .; V gene: TRBV20-1; clone size: few; CDR3 protein: CSALQGWNQPQHF; CDR3 DNA: TGCAGTGCTCTCCAGGGTTGGAATCAGCCCCAGCATTTT
J gene: TRBJ2-5; D gene: .; V gene: TRBV5-1; clone size: .; CDR3 protein: CASSLPQGTTKQETQYF; CDR3 DNA: TGCGCCAGCAGCTTGCCCCAGGGGACGACTAAACAAGAGACCCAGTACTTC